Presented here are 2 T cell receptor beta chains from one specimen sequenced in a study of shared clonotypes between healthy human individuals (dated by TCRdb to the early 2020s). The library was produced with the immunoSEQ multiplex PCR assay. Sourced from immuneACCESS, this table was stored by TCRdb with only in-frame sequences that have V and J called. A share of the clones is absent; for the studies checked, an unresolved V gene accounts for under half, and the remainder has no known explanation. This sample comprises 450,000 to 600,000 clones, 65% to 80% of them detected only once. Jointly, the top ten make up around 12% of the sample. Input material: PBMCs. Receptors originate from a woman aged 40-49 years in good health. Some clones in this sample may be carry-over from other donors' samples.

This clone was observed a handful of times. The rearrangement joins TRBV19 to TRBJ1-5; D remains unclear. The CDR3 extends over 10 amino acids. Trimming pared 7 bases from V and 7 bases from J, leaving 5 bases between. Germline CDR1 LNHDA, CDR2 SQIVND (reference sequence). CDR3 in DNA: TGTGCCAGTAACAGACAGCCCCAGCATTTT. As protein: CASNRQPQHF. The entire variable domain, with the rest obtained from reference TRBV19 and TRBJ1-5, is as follows: DGGITQSPKYLFRKEGQNVTLSCEQNLNHDAMYWYRQDPGQGLRLIYYSQIVNDFQKGDIAEGYSVSREKKESFPLTVTSAQKNPTAFYLCASNRQPQHFGDGTRLSIL.

This clone was seen more than once but under ten times. Other DNA sequences in this sample translate to the same CDR3. V is TRBV7-9 and J is TRBJ1-5; D unclear. CDR3 length: 13 amino acids. V lost 1 base and J 6 bases, leaving 7 bases between the germline ends. CDR1 and CDR2 from the germline V gene are SEHNR and FQNEAQ (reference sequence). CDR3 sequence reads: CASSLELGQPQHF. CDR3 DNA sequence: TGTGCCAGCAGCTTAGAGTTGGGTCAGCCCCAGCATTTT.